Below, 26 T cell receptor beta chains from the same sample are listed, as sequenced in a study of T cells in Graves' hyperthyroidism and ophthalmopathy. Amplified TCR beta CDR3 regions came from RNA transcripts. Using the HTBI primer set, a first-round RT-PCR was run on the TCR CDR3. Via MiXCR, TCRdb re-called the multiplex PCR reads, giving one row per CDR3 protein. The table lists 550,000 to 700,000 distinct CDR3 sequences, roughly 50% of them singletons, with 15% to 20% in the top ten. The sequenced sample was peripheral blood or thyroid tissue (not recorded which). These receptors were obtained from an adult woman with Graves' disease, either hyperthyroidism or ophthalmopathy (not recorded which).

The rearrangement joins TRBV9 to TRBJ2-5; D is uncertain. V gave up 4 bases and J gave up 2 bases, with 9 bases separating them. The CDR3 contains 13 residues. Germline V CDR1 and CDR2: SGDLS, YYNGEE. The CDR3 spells CASSRAQQETQYF. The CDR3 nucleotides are TGTGCCAGCAGCCGGGCCCAACAAGAGACCCAGTACTTC.

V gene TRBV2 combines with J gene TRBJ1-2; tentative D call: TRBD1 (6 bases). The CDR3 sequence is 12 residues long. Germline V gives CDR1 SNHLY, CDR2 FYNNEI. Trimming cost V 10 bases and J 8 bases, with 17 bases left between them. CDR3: CANPTGSGGYTF. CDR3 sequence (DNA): TGTGCCAACCCAACAGGGTCTGGCGGCTACACCTTC.

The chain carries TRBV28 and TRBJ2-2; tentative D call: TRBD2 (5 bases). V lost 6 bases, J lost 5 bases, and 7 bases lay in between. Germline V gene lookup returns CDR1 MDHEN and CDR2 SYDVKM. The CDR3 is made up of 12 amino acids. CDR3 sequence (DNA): TGTGCCAGCAGGCGGGTTACCGGGGAGCTGTTTTTT. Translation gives CASRRVTGELFF.

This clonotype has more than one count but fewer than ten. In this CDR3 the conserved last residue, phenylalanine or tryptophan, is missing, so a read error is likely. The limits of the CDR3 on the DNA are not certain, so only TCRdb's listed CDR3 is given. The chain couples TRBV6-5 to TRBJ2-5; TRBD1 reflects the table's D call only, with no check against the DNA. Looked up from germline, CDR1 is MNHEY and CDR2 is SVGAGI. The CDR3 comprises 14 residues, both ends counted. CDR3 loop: CASTQKSVYNSPLV.

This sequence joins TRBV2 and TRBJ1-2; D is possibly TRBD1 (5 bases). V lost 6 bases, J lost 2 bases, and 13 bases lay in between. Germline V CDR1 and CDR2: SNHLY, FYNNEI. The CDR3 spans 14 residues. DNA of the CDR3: TGTGCCAGCAGGAAAGACGGGGGGAACTATGGCTACACCTTC. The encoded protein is CASRKDGGNYGYTF.

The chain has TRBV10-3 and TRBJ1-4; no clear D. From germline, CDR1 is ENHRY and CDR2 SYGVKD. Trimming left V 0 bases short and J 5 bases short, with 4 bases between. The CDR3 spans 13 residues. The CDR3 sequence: CAISESRNEKLFF. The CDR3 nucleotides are TGTGCCATCAGTGAGTCCCGAAATGAAAAACTGTTTTTT.

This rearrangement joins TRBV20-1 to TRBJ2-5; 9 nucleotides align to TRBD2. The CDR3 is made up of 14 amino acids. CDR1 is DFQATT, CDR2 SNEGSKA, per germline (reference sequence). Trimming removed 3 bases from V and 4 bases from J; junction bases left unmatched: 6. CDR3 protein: CSARAGGPGETQYF. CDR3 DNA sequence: TGCAGTGCTAGGGCGGGAGGGCCCGGAGAGACCCAGTACTTC.

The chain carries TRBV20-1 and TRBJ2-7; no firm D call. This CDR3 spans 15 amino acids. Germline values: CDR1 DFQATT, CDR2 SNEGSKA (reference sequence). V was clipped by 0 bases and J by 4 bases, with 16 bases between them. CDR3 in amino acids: CSARDPGQFMYEQYF. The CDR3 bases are TGCAGTGCTAGAGATCCAGGCCAGTTTATGTACGAGCAGTACTTC.

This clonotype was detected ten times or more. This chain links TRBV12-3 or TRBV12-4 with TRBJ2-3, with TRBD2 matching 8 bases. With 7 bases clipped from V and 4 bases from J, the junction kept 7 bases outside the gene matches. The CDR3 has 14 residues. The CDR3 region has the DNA TGTGCCAGCACTCGACGGGGGGGGGCAGATACGCAGTATTTT. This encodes CASTRRGGADTQYF.

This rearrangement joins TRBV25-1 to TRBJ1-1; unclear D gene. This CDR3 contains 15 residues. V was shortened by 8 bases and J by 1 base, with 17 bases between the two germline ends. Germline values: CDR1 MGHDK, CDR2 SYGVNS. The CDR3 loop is CASVEQGSGNTEAFF. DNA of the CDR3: TGTGCCAGCGTAGAACAAGGGTCAGGGAACACTGAAGCTTTCTTT. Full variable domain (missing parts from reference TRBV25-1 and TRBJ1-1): EADIYQTPRYLVIGTGKKITLECSQTMGHDKMYWYQQDPGMELHLIHYSYGVNSTEKGDLSSESTVSRIRTEHFPLTLESARPSHTSQYLCASVEQGSGNTEAFFGQGTRLTVV.

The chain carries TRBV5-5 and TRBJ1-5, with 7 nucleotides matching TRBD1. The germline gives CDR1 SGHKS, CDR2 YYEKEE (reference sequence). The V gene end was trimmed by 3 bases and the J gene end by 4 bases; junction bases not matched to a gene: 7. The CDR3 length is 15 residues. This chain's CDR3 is CASSSGQDRNQPQHF. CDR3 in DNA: TGTGCCAGCAGCTCCGGACAGGACAGGAATCAGCCCCAGCATTTT.

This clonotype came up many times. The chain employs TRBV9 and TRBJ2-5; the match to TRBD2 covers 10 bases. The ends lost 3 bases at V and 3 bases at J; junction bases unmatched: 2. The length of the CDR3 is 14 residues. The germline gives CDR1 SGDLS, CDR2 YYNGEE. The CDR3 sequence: CASSGGLAEETQYF. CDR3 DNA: TGTGCCAGCAGCGGCGGACTAGCGGAAGAGACCCAGTACTTC.

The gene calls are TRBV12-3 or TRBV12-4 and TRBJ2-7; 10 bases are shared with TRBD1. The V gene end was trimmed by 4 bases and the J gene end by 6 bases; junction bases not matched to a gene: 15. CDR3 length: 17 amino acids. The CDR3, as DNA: TGTGCCAGCAGTTGGCCGGGACAGGGGTCGTGGCTCTCCGAGCAGTACTTC. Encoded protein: CASSWPGQGSWLSEQYF.

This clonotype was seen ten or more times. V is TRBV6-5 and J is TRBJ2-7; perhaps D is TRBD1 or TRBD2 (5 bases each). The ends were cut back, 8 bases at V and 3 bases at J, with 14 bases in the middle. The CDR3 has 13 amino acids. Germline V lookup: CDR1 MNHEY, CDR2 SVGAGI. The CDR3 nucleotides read TGTGCCAGCCGAGGGACGAACGGCTACGAGCAGTACTTC. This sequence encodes CASRGTNGYEQYF.

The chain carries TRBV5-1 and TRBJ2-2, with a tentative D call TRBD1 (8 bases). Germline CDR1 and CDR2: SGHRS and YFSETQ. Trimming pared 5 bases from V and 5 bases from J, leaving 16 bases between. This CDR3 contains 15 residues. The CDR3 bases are TGCGCCAGCAGAGGGACAGGCGGGGGTACCGGGGAGCTGTTTTTT. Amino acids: CASRGTGGGTGELFF.

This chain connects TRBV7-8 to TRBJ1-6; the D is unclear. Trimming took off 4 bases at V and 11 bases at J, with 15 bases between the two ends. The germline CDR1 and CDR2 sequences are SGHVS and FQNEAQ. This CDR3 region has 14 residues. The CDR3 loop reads CASSSYSDGTPLHF. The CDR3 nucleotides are TGTGCCAGCAGCTCGTACTCTGACGGGACACCCCTCCACTTT.

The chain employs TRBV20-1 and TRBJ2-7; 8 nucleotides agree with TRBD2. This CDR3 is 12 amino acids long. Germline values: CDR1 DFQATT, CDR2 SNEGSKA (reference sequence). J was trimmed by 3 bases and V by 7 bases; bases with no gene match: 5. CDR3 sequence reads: CSVTGGDYEQYF. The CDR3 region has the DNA TGCAGTGTCACGGGGGGGGACTACGAGCAGTACTTC.

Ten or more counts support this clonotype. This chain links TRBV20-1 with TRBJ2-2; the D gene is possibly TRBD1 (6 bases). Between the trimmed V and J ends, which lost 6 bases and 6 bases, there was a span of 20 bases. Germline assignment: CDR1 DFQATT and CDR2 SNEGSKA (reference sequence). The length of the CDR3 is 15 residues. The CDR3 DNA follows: TGCAGTGCCGAATACAGGGTTAAGGTTTCCGGGGAGCTGTTTTTT. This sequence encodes CSAEYRVKVSGELFF.

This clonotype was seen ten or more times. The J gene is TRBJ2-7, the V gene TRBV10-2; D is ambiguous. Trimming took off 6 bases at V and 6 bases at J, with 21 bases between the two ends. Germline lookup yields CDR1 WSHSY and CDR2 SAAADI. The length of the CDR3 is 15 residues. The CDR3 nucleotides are TGCGCCAGCAGACCGAGTGGCAGCTTGCCCGTCGAGCAGTACTTC. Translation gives CASRPSGSLPVEQYF.

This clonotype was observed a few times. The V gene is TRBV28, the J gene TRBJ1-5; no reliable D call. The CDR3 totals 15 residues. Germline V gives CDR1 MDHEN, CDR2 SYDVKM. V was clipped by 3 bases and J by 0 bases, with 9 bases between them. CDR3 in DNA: TGTGCCAGCAGTTTTTCGGGCTATAGCAATCAGCCCCAGCATTTT. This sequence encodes CASSFSGYSNQPQHF.

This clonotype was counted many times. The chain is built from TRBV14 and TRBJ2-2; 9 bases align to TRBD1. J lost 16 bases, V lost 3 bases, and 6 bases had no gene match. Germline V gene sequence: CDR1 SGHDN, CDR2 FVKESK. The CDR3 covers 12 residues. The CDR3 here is CASSHGTGRKFF. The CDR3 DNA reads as TGTGCCAGCAGCCATGGGACAGGGAGAAAGTTTTTT.

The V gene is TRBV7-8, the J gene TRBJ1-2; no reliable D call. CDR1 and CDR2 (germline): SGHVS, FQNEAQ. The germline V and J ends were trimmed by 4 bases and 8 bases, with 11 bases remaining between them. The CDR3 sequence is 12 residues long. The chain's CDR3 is CASSSWMAGYTF. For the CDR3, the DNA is TGTGCCAGCAGCTCCTGGATGGCGGGCTACACCTTC.

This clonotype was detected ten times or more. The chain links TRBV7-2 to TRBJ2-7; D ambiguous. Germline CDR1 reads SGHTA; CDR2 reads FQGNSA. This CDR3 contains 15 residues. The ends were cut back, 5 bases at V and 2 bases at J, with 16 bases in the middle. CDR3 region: CASSRHSDTAYEQYF. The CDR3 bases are TGTGCCAGCAGCCGACACAGCGACACCGCCTACGAGCAGTACTTC.

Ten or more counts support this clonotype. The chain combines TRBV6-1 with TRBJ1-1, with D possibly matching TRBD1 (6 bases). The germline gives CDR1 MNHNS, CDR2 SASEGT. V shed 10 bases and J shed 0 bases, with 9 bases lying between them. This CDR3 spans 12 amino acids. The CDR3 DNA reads TGTGCCACAACAGGGATGAACACTGAAGCTTTCTTT. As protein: CATTGMNTEAFF.

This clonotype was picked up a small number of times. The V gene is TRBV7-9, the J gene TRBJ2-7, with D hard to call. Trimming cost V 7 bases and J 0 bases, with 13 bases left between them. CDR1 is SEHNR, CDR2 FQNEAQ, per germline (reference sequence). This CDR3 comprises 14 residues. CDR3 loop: CASTHASASYEQYF. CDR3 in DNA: TGTGCCAGCACCCACGCGAGTGCCTCCTACGAGCAGTACTTC.

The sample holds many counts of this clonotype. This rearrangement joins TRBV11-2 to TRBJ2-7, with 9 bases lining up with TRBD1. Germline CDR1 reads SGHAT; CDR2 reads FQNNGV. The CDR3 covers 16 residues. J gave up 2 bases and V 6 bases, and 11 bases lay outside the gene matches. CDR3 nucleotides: TGTGCCAGCAGTCGCCTAGCAGGACAGGGGCCCTACGAGCAGTACTTC. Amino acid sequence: CASSRLAGQGPYEQYF.